Detailed here is one TCR beta chain. Assay: immunoSEQ multiplex PCR; the TCRdb copy retains only in-frame clones and omits some. Of 70,000 or so clones in the sample, 60% to 80% were seen once. V lost 4 bases to trimming and J lost 5 bases; unmatched junction nucleotides: 6. Germline values: CDR1 SGHRS, CDR2 YFSETQ. The CDR3 contains 14 residues. The sample comes from a study of blood T cell repertoires in COVID-19. Study in general: PBMCs, B-cell-depleted T cells, or T cells provided the cDNA or gDNA that made up the material.

What was sequenced was peripheral blood. The chain combines TRBV5-1 with TRBJ2-7; 10 positions agree with TRBD1. This TCR came from a human donor in a cohort sampled during active COVID-19. CDR3: CASSGGTGADEQYF. DNA for the CDR3: TGCGCCAGCAGCGGCGGGACAGGGGCGGACGAGCAGTACTTC.